These 21 T cell receptor beta chains were sequenced from one sample in a study of vaccination and CD4 T cells after COVID-19. Cultured CD4+ T cells had their DNA profiled by the Oncomine TCR Beta short-read assay. A single record per CDR3 protein comes from TCRdb applying MiXCR to the PCR reads. This table holds around 4,500 distinct CDR3 sequences, around 80% found once. Stated treatment: approximately 9-day PBMC culture with coronavirus spike peptide pools or control peptides (ViraFEST assay). Their antigen targets remain unknown. The sample was CD4+ T cells from blood, cultured in vitro. These receptors originate from a human donor who had recovered from COVID-19.

This chain uses TRBV7-2 with TRBJ2-2; no definite D call. Germline CDR1 is SGHTA and CDR2 is FQGNSA. Trimming took 5 bases from V and 1 from J, leaving 11 bases between them. CDR3 length equals 15 residues. CDR3 residues: CASSPQSGNTGELFF. The CDR3 nucleotides read TGTGCCAGCAGCCCTCAATCCGGGAACACCGGGGAGCTGTTTTTT.

The chain couples TRBV6-1 to TRBJ1-2; the match to TRBD1 covers 7 bases. The V gene's germline CDR1 is MNHNS and CDR2 SASEGT. J lost 7 bases, V lost 10 bases, and 12 bases had no gene match. This CDR3 comprises 13 residues. Written as DNA, the CDR3 is TGTGCCACGCCGGGACAGAGCATTCGTGGCTACACCTTC. Translating it yields CATPGQSIRGYTF.

The chain carries TRBV12-3 or TRBV12-4 and TRBJ1-6; D possibly corresponds to TRBD1 (6 bases). The CDR3 has 14 residues. V gave up 5 bases and J gave up 14 bases, with 19 bases separating them. The CDR3 DNA follows: TGTGCCAGCAGTGACTCAGGGGCCCTAGGGGCCCTCCACTTT. It codes for CASSDSGALGALHF.

This rearrangement joins TRBV5-4 to TRBJ1-1, with TRBD1 as a possible D gene (5 bases). Looked up from germline, CDR1 is SGHNT and CDR2 is YYREEE (reference sequence). Deletions cut 2 bases from V and 1 base from J, with 12 bases between. CDR3 length: 15 amino acids. The DNA for the CDR3 is TGTGCCAGCAGCTTAGAAGGGGTTGGGAACACTGAAGCTTTCTTT. Protein product: CASSLEGVGNTEAFF.

V usage is TRBV2 and J usage is TRBJ1-1; 9 nucleotides agree with TRBD1. This CDR3 contains 14 residues. V was clipped by 6 bases and J by 2 bases; unmatched bases: 4. CDR1 and CDR2 (germline): SNHLY, FYNNEI. This chain's CDR3 is CASRRTGANTEAFF. For the CDR3, the DNA is TGTGCCAGCAGGAGGACAGGGGCTAACACTGAAGCTTTCTTT.

This chain links TRBV2 with TRBJ1-5; possibly TRBD1 for D (6 bases). Germline CDR1 reads SNHLY; CDR2 reads FYNNEI. Trimming shortened V by 8 bases and J by 5 bases, and 13 bases separated the two germline ends. The CDR3 is 13 residues long. DNA for the CDR3: TGTGCCAGCTCCCGCCCAGGGGATCAGCCCCAGCATTTT. Translation gives CASSRPGDQPQHF.

This sequence joins TRBV6-5 and TRBJ2-6; D possibly matches TRBD1 or TRBD2 (5 bases each). Trimming took off 4 bases at V and 2 bases at J, with 15 bases between the two ends. Germline assignment: CDR1 MNHEY and CDR2 SVGAGI. The CDR3 is 17 residues long. CDR3 nucleotide sequence: TGTGCCAGCAGTTCCCCGGGGCTCGGCCCTGGGGCCAACGTCCTGACTTTC. Translating it yields CASSSPGLGPGANVLTF.

The chain uses TRBV7-2 and TRBJ1-4; 8 nucleotides agree with TRBD1. The CDR3 consists of 18 residues. The V and J ends lost 2 bases and 2 bases, in that order; junction bases with no gene match: 10. In germline, CDR1 is SGHTA, CDR2 FQGNSA. CDR3 coding DNA: TGTGCCAGCAGCTTAACGGGGCAGGGGGCAGGTACTAATGAAAAACTGTTTTTT. Its translation is CASSLTGQGAGTNEKLFF.

The V call is TRBV21-1, the J call TRBJ1-6. TRBV21-1 is a pseudogene. This CDR3 is built from 15 residues. CDR3 sequence reads: CASSKMCASNSPLHF. In DNA form, the CDR3 reads TGTGCCAGCAGCAAAATGTGTGCTTCAAATTCACCCCTCCACTTT.

This chain joins TRBV20-1 and TRBJ1-5; D perhaps matches TRBD1 (5 bases). The CDR3 length is 13 residues. Germline loops: CDR1 DFQATT, CDR2 SNEGSKA (reference sequence). V was clipped by 1 base and J by 6 bases, with 10 bases between them. CDR3 amino acids: CSARVGDLQPQHF. In DNA form, the CDR3 reads TGCAGTGCTAGAGTAGGGGACCTTCAGCCCCAGCATTTT.

The CDR3 spells CASRGTVANYGYTF. The CDR3 DNA follows: TGTGCCAGCAGGGGGACGGTCGCTAACTATGGCTACACCTTC. The V and J genes are TRBV6-1 and TRBJ1-2; weak D call: TRBD1 (5 bases). The CDR3 totals 14 residues. Germline CDR1 MNHNS, CDR2 SASEGT. V lost 6 bases and J 0 bases, leaving 11 bases between the germline ends.

This clonotype has only one observation. The rearrangement joins TRBV20-1 to TRBJ1-5; D unresolved. Germline V gene data show CDR1 as DFQATT and CDR2 as SNEGSKA (reference sequence). Deletions cut 5 bases from V and 0 bases from J, with 20 bases between. The length of the CDR3 is 17 residues. CDR3 protein: CSAAMRLRTDSNQPQHF. In nucleotides, the CDR3 is TGCAGTGCTGCTATGCGATTACGGACGGATAGCAATCAGCCCCAGCATTTT.

This rearrangement joins TRBV27 to TRBJ1-2; D remains unclear. With 3 bases removed from V and 6 bases from J, the gap between germline ends came to 11 bases. There are 13 residues in the CDR3. Germline CDR1 reads MNHEY; CDR2 reads SMNVEV (reference sequence). Written as DNA, the CDR3 is TGTGCCAGCAGTTTCCGTGGTGGCCATGGCTACACCTTC. Translation: CASSFRGGHGYTF.

The CDR3 reads CASSLVSHSGANVLTF. In DNA, the CDR3 is TGTGCCAGCAGCCTTGTCAGTCACTCTGGGGCCAACGTCCTGACTTTC. The rearrangement uses TRBV27 and TRBJ2-6; no firm D call. The CDR3 covers 16 residues. In germline, CDR1 is MNHEY, CDR2 SMNVEV (reference sequence). V was cut by 6 bases and J by 0 bases, with 12 bases left in between.

The rearrangement uses TRBV10-3 and TRBJ1-2, with D perhaps TRBD1 (5 bases). The CDR3 length is 14 residues. The V end was cut by 5 bases, the J end by 8 bases, with 18 bases between. CDR1 ENHRY and CDR2 SYGVKD come from the germline V gene. DNA for the CDR3: TGTGCCATCAGTCCCACCGGTGGGGGGGTCGGCTACACCTTC. As protein: CAISPTGGGVGYTF.

The chain links TRBV27 to TRBJ1-1, with a possible D match to TRBD1 (6 bases). The V and J ends lost 1 base and 3 bases respectively, with 9 bases between them. Germline V CDR1 and CDR2: MNHEY, SMNVEV (reference sequence). The CDR3 loop spans 14 amino acids. The CDR3 DNA reads TGTGCCAGCAGTTTATGGGAGGGGGACACTGAAGCTTTCTTT. This gives the protein CASSLWEGDTEAFF.

The chain uses TRBV6-1 and TRBJ2-6; a weak D match, TRBD2 (5 bases). The V and J ends lost 8 bases and 0 bases respectively, with 8 bases between them. Germline assignment: CDR1 MNHNS and CDR2 SASEGT. The CDR3 runs 14 residues. DNA for the CDR3: TGTGCCAGCGGACGGGACTCTGGGGCCAACGTCCTGACTTTC. It codes for CASGRDSGANVLTF.

This chain links TRBV19 with TRBJ1-5, with D hard to call. Looked up from germline, CDR1 is LNHDA and CDR2 is SQIVND (reference sequence). V lost 9 bases, J lost 5 bases, and 11 bases lay in between. This CDR3 region has 12 residues. In DNA, the CDR3 is TGTGCCAGCCGGGTCACGCATCAGCCCCAGCATTTT. This gives the protein CASRVTHQPQHF. The full variable domain, its missing parts supplied by reference TRBV19 and TRBJ1-5, is DGGITQSPKYLFRKEGQNVTLSCEQNLNHDAMYWYRQDPGQGLRLIYYSQIVNDFQKGDIAEGYSVSREKKESFPLTVTSAQKNPTAFYLCASRVTHQPQHFGDGTRLSIL.

The genes are TRBV19 and TRBJ2-3, with 10 bases lining up with TRBD1. The V gene's germline CDR1 is LNHDA and CDR2 SQIVND (reference sequence). V shed 6 bases, J shed 0 bases, and the junction held 3 bases outside the gene matches. The CDR3 has 15 amino acids. This CDR3 is CASSDRGRSTDTQYF. The CDR3 DNA sequence: TGTGCCAGTAGCGACAGGGGGCGAAGCACAGATACGCAGTATTTT.

This chain links TRBV19 with TRBJ1-5, with D perhaps matching TRBD1 (6 bases). V lost 7 bases and J lost 3, with 13 bases in between. Germline CDR1 reads LNHDA; CDR2 reads SQIVND (reference sequence). The CDR3 is 14 residues long. The CDR3 region is CASNEGQLNQPQHF. CDR3 nucleotide sequence: TGTGCCAGTAATGAAGGACAGCTCAATCAGCCCCAGCATTTT. The full variable domain, rest sourced from reference TRBV19 and TRBJ1-5, is DGGITQSPKYLFRKEGQNVTLSCEQNLNHDAMYWYRQDPGQGLRLIYYSQIVNDFQKGDIAEGYSVSREKKESFPLTVTSAQKNPTAFYLCASNEGQLNQPQHFGDGTRLSIL.

The chain recombines TRBV6-5 with TRBJ2-3; 7 nucleotides align to TRBD1. V dropped 1 base and J dropped 2; count of bases not matched to a gene: 12. The CDR3 sequence is 18 residues long. Germline lookup yields CDR1 MNHEY and CDR2 SVGAGI. DNA for the CDR3: TGTGCCAGCAGTTACTTATCCGGGACAGTGGTTGTCACAGATACGCAGTATTTT. It yields the protein CASSYLSGTVVVTDTQYF.